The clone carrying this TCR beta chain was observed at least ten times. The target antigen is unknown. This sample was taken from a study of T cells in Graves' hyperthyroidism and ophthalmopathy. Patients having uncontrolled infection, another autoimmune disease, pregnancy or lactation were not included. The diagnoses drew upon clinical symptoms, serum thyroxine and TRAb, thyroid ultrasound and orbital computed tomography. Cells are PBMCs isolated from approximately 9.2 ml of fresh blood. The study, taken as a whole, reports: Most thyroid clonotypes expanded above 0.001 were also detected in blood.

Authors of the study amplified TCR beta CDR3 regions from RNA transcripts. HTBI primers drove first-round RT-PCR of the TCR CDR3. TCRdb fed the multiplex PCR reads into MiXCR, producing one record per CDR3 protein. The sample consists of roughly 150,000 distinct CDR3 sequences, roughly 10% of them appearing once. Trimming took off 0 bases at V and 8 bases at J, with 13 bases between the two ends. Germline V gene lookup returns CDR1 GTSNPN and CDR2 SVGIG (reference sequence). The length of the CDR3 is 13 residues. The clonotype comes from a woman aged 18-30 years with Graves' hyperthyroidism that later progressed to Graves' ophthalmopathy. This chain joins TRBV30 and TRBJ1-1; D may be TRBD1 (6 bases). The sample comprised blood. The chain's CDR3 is CAWSVLSGGEAFF. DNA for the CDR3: TGTGCCTGGAGTGTACTGAGCGGGGGCGAAGCTTTCTTT.